The 26 T cell receptor beta chains listed next were all sequenced from one sample in a study of cytomegalovirus exposure and HLA in healthy donors listed by TCRdb under 2017. The library was obtained by the immunoSEQ multiplex PCR assay. For the multiplex PCR, a mixture combining 60 forward primers for TCR Vbeta segments and 13 reverse primers for TCR Jbeta segments was used. TCRdb's version of the immuneACCESS table is confined to in-frame rearrangements and falls short of the full clone set. An unresolved V gene accounts for under half of the shortfall where checked; the remainder is of unknown origin. This sample is represented by 150,000 or so clones; 65% to 85% of them were singletons. Clones ranked in the top ten supply 6.5% to 8% of the sample. The sample consisted of PBMCs. These receptors all stem from a middle-aged woman in good health and CMV-seropositive.

This clone was observed a handful of times. In nucleotides, the CDR3 is TGTGCCAGCAGTCCTGGGGGGACCTGGGAAGCTTTCTTT. The encoded protein is CASSPGGTWEAFF. The genes are TRBV27 and TRBJ1-1; D might be TRBD1 (5 bases). Germline-derived CDR1 and CDR2 are MNHEY and SMNVEV (reference sequence). The germline V and J ends were trimmed by 5 bases and 8 bases, with 15 bases remaining between them. The CDR3 length is 13 residues.

This rearrangement joins TRBV10-1 to TRBJ1-1; TRBD1 aligns across 7 bases. Germline-derived CDR1 and CDR2 are WNHNN and SYGVQD (reference sequence). The CDR3 has 13 residues. The J segment lost 9 bases and the V segment lost 4 bases, leaving 8 bases of the junction unmatched. The CDR3 bases are TGCGCCAGCAGTGGCCGTGGACAGGACAAAGCTTTCTTT. This codes for CASSGRGQDKAFF.

The rearrangement links TRBV13 to TRBJ2-5, with 10 bases aligning to TRBD1. The J segment lost 4 bases and the V segment lost 5 bases, leaving 7 bases of the junction unmatched. CDR3 length equals 15 residues. Germline V gives CDR1 PRHDT, CDR2 FYEKMQ (reference sequence). The CDR3 DNA follows: TGTGCCAGCAGCCCGCGGACAGGGGGGAGAGAGACCCAGTACTTC. It translates to CASSPRTGGRETQYF.

V is TRBV21-1 and J is TRBJ1-5. TRBV21-1 is noted as a pseudogene. The CDR3 covers 14 residues. The CDR3 DNA reads as TGTGCCACCGAATGCCCGACTGATAATCAGCCCCAGCATTTT. Its protein is CATECPTDNQPQHF.

The chain combines TRBV2 with TRBJ2-1, with 10 bases matching TRBD2. The CDR3 is made up of 15 amino acids. Germline-derived CDR1 and CDR2 are SNHLY and FYNNEI. V trimming: 5 bases; J trimming: 5 bases; junction bases outside the gene matches: 6. DNA of the CDR3: TGTGCCAGCAGTCCGAGCGGGGGGGCTCACAATGAGCAGTTCTTC. It codes for CASSPSGGAHNEQFF.

The rearrangement uses TRBV28 and TRBJ1-4, with 7 bases aligning to TRBD1. The CDR3 length is 14 residues. Per germline, CDR1 MDHEN and CDR2 SYDVKM. J lost 8 bases, V lost 5 bases, and 8 bases had no gene match. CDR3 DNA: TGTGCCAGCAGTCTCTGGACAGGAGGCGAAAAACTGTTTTTT. This sequence encodes CASSLWTGGEKLFF.

The chain uses TRBV4-2 and TRBJ1-1, with TRBD1 identical over 11 bases. V shed 1 base, J shed 4 bases, and the junction held 8 bases outside the gene matches. The germline gives CDR1 LGHNA, CDR2 YNFKEQ. The CDR3 length is 17 residues. The CDR3 region is CASSQVGQGARGTEAFF. DNA of the CDR3: TGTGCCAGCAGCCAAGTTGGACAGGGGGCGCGGGGCACTGAAGCTTTCTTT.

V gene TRBV5-4 combines with J gene TRBJ2-1; 10 nucleotides align to TRBD2. Trimming cost V 1 base and J 8 bases; bases outside gene matches: 6. The CDR3 is 15 residues long. In germline, CDR1 is SGHNT, CDR2 YYREEE (reference sequence). The CDR3 sequence is CASSLLASGGYEQFF. Written as DNA, the CDR3 is TGTGCCAGCAGCTTGTTGGCTAGCGGGGGCTATGAGCAGTTCTTC.

V and J are TRBV19 and TRBJ1-5; 9 bases are a match to TRBD1. CDR1 is LNHDA and CDR2 is SQIVND in the germline V gene (reference sequence). This CDR3 is built from 16 residues. The junction had 16 bases not matched to a gene; V was cut back by 10 bases and J by 6 bases. CDR3 coding DNA: TGTGCCAACGAGGGACAGGGATGGTTCTATGGTCAGCCCCAGCATTTT. Translation: CANEGQGWFYGQPQHF.

The J gene is TRBJ1-5, the V gene TRBV27; D is possibly TRBD1 (6 bases). The germline gives CDR1 MNHEY, CDR2 SMNVEV (reference sequence). The CDR3 spans 14 residues. Trimming took 6 bases from V and 2 from J, leaving 11 bases between them. The CDR3 sequence: CASSQGTRNQPQHF. In nucleotides, the CDR3 is TGTGCCAGCAGCCAAGGGACACGCAATCAGCCCCAGCATTTT.

V gene TRBV5-1 combines with J gene TRBJ2-2, with TRBD2 matching 8 bases. V lost 4 bases, J lost 6 bases, and 14 bases stayed unmatched. Germline V lookup: CDR1 SGHRS, CDR2 YFSETQ. The CDR3 consists of 17 residues. The CDR3 reads CASSRAPGLDVSGELFF. In nucleotides, the CDR3 is TGCGCCAGCAGCCGAGCGCCGGGACTAGATGTTTCCGGGGAGCTGTTTTTT. Complete variable domain (other parts from reference TRBV5-1 and TRBJ2-2): KAGVTQTPRYLIKTRGQQVTLSCSPISGHRSVSWYQQTPGQGLQFLFEYFSETQRNKGNFPGRFSGRQFSNSRSEMNVSTLELGDSALYLCASSRAPGLDVSGELFFGEGSRLTVL.

This sequence joins TRBV10-3 and TRBJ1-2; 8 bases agree with TRBD1. The CDR3 is made up of 16 amino acids. CDR1 and CDR2 from the germline V gene are ENHRY and SYGVKD. J lost 6 bases, V lost 6 bases, and 15 bases had no gene match. CDR3 sequence: CAIRNNAGQGDNGYTF. Written as DNA, the CDR3 is TGTGCCATCAGGAATAACGCTGGACAGGGAGATAATGGCTACACCTTC.

The chain recombines TRBV7-9 with TRBJ1-1, with D possibly matching TRBD1 (6 bases). The CDR3 runs 18 residues. The germline V gene has CDR1 SEHNR and CDR2 FQNEAQ (reference sequence). The germline V and J ends were trimmed by 1 base and 0 bases, with 18 bases remaining between them. Here the CDR3 reads CASSLVGKQGNLNTEAFF. The CDR3 nucleotides read TGTGCCAGCAGCTTAGTAGGAAAACAGGGAAACCTGAACACTGAAGCTTTCTTT.

This chain links TRBV2 with TRBJ2-6, with a possible D match to TRBD1 (5 bases). The length of the CDR3 is 13 residues. Germline V lookup: CDR1 SNHLY, CDR2 FYNNEI. Trimming stripped 4 bases from V and 4 bases from J, with 5 bases between. The CDR3 DNA reads as TGTGCCAGCAGTGGACAGGGGGCCAACGTCCTGACTTTC. Its translation: CASSGQGANVLTF.

This chain joins TRBV19 and TRBJ1-5; D unclear. Trimming cost V 5 bases and J 0 bases, with 5 bases left between them. The germline V gene has CDR1 LNHDA and CDR2 SQIVND (reference sequence). The CDR3 length is 13 residues. CDR3 loop: CASSPNSNQPQHF. The CDR3 DNA follows: TGTGCCAGTAGTCCCAATAGCAATCAGCCCCAGCATTTT.

The chain has TRBV5-1 and TRBJ2-6, with D possibly being TRBD1 (5 bases). The CDR3 is 16 amino acids. CDR1 is SGHRS and CDR2 is YFSETQ in the germline V gene. V dropped 4 bases and J dropped 0 bases, with 11 bases sitting between them. The CDR3 region has the DNA TGCGCCAGCAGCCCCGGTCAGGGCTCTGGGGCCAACGTCCTGACTTTC. This gives the protein CASSPGQGSGANVLTF.

The chain couples TRBV5-4 to TRBJ1-2, with TRBD1 identical over 8 bases. Germline trimming cut 5 bases from V and 5 bases from J; bases unmatched to any gene: 14. The CDR3 is made up of 16 amino acids. Germline lookup yields CDR1 SGHNT and CDR2 YYREEE (reference sequence). The DNA of the CDR3 is TGTGCCAGCAGACTGGGCGGGACAGGAAACTCGTATGGCTACACCTTC. Its protein product is CASRLGGTGNSYGYTF. Full variable domain (outside the CDR3, taken from reference TRBV5-4 and TRBJ1-2): ETGVTQSPTHLIKTRGQQVTLRCSSQSGHNTVSWYQQALGQGPQFIFQYYREEENGRGNFPPRFSGLQFPNYSSELNVNALELDDSALYLCASRLGGTGNSYGYTFGSGTRLTVV.

In its sample, this clone was seen once. The J gene is TRBJ2-7, the V gene TRBV2; D call uncertain. Germline CDR1 and CDR2: SNHLY and FYNNEI. Trimming left V 7 bases short and J 6 bases short, with 13 bases between. The CDR3 is made up of 12 amino acids. The chain's CDR3 is CASNKDLGEQYF. Here the CDR3 DNA reads TGTGCCAGCAATAAGGATCTAGGCGAGCAGTACTTC.

The J gene is TRBJ1-1, the V gene TRBV25-1, with no clear D. CDR1 MGHDK and CDR2 SYGVNS come from the germline V gene. There are 15 residues in the CDR3. Trimming shortened V by 7 bases and J by 1 base, and 16 bases separated the two germline ends. The CDR3 nucleotides are TGTGCCAGCACCCCCCCGATTGGCACGAACACTGAAGCTTTCTTT. It is translated as CASTPPIGTNTEAFF.

The chain has TRBV18 and TRBJ1-5; the D gene is possibly TRBD1 (6 bases). The V gene lost 1 base and the J gene lost 4 bases, with 11 bases spanning the gap. Per the germline V gene, CDR1 is KGHSH and CDR2 is LQKENI. The CDR3 loop spans 15 amino acids. The CDR3 reads CASSPQGQTNQPQHF. The CDR3 DNA sequence: TGTGCCAGCTCACCACAGGGACAAACTAATCAGCCCCAGCATTTT.

This clone was recorded only once. CDR3 region: CASSILAVRGNTEAFF. In nucleotides, the CDR3 is TGTGCCAGTAGTATCCTCGCCGTAAGGGGGAACACTGAAGCTTTCTTT. V usage is TRBV19 and J usage is TRBJ1-1; TRBD1 might be the D (5 bases). Germline lookup yields CDR1 LNHDA and CDR2 SQIVND (reference sequence). This CDR3 spans 16 amino acids. The V gene lost 3 bases and the J gene lost 1 base, with 15 bases spanning the gap.

The V call is TRBV27, the J call TRBJ2-5; TRBD1 is a possible D gene (7 bases). The end of the DNA aligns better with TRBJ2-7, so the J call may be wrong. Germline CDR1 is MNHEY and CDR2 is SMNVEV (reference sequence). This CDR3 is built from 15 residues. The CDR3 bases are TGTGCCAGCAGTTTGTGGCGGGACAGAGCCTACGAGCAGTACTTC. As protein: CASSLWRDRAYEQYF.

There are a few counts of this clone. This chain connects TRBV6-1 to TRBJ2-2, with D possibly matching TRBD1 (5 bases). V lost 6 bases and J 2 bases, leaving 7 bases between the germline ends. Per germline, CDR1 MNHNS and CDR2 SASEGT. The CDR3 length is 13 residues. The CDR3 loop reads CASSQGNTGELFF. CDR3 sequence (DNA): TGTGCCAGCAGCCAGGGTAACACCGGGGAGCTGTTTTTT.

The chain links TRBV7-9 to TRBJ2-1, with D uncertain. The CDR3 length is 15 residues. The V and J ends lost 6 bases and 4 bases respectively, with 16 bases between them. Germline V gives CDR1 SEHNR, CDR2 FQNEAQ (reference sequence). The chain's CDR3 is CASRETELFYNEQFF. CDR3 DNA sequence: TGTGCCAGCAGGGAAACGGAGCTTTTTTACAATGAGCAGTTCTTC.

This clone was observed a few times. This chain links TRBV2 with TRBJ2-1; maybe TRBD1 (7 bases). The germline CDR1 and CDR2 sequences are SNHLY and FYNNEI. The ends were cut back, 6 bases at V and 6 bases at J, with 9 bases in the middle. This CDR3 is built from 12 residues. The CDR3 DNA follows: TGTGCCAGCAGCCAGGGGGGCAATGAGCAGTTCTTC. Residues: CASSQGGNEQFF.

This chain joins TRBV5-4 and TRBJ2-5, with D possibly being TRBD2 (6 bases). The CDR3 length is 13 residues. V lost 4 bases and J 4 bases, leaving 11 bases between the germline ends. Germline V gene lookup returns CDR1 SGHNT and CDR2 YYREEE (reference sequence). The CDR3: CASSPSAGETQYF. CDR3 coding DNA: TGTGCCAGCAGCCCCTCAGCGGGAGAGACCCAGTACTTC.